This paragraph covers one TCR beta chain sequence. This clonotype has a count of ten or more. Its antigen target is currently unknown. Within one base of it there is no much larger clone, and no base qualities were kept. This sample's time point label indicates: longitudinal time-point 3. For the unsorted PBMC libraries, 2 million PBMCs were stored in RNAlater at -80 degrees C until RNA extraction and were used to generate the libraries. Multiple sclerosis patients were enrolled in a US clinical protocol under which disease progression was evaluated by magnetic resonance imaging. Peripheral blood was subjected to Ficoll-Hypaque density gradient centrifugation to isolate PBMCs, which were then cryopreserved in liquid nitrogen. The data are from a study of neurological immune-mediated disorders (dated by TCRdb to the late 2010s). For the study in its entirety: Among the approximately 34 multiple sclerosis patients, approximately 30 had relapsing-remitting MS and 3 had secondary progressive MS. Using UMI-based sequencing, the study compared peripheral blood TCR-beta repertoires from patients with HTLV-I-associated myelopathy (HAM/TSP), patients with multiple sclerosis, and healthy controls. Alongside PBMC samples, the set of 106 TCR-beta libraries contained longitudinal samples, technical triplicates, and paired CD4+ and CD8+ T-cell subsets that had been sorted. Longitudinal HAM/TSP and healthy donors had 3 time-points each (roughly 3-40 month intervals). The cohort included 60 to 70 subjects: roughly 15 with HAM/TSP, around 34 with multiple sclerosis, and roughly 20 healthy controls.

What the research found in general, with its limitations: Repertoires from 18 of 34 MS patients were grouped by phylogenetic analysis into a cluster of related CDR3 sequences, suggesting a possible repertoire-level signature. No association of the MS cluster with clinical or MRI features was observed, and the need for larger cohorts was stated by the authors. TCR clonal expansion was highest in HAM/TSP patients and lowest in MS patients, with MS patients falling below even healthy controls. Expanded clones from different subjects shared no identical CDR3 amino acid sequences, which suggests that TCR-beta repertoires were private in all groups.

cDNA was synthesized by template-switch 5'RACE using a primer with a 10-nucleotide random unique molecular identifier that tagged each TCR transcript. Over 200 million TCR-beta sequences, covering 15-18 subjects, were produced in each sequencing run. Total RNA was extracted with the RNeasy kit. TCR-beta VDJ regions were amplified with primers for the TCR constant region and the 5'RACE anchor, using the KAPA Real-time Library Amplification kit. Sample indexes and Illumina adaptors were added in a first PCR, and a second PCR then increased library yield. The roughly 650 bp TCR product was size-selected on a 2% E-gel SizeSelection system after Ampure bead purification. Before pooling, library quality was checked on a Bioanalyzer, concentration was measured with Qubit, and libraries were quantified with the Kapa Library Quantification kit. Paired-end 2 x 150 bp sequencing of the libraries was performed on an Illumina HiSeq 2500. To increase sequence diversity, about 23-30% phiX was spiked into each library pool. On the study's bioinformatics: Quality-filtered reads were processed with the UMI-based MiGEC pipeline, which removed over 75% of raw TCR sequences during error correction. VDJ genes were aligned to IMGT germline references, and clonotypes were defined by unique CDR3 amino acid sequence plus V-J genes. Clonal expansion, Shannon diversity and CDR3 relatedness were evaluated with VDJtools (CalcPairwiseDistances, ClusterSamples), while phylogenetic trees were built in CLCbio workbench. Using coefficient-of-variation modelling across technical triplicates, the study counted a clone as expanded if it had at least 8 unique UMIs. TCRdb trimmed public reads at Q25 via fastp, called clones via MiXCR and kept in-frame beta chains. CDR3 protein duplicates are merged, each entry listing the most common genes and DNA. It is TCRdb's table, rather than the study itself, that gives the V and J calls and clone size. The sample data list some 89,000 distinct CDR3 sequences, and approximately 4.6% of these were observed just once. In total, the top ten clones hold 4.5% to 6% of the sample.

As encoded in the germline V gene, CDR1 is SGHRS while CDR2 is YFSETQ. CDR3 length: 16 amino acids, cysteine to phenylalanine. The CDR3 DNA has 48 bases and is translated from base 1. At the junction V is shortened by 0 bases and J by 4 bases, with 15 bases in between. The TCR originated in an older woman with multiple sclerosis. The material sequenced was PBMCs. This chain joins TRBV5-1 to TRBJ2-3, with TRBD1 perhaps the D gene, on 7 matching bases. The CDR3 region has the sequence CASSLVAGGLSDTQYF. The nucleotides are TGCGCCAGCAGCTTGGTGGCAGGGGGGCTCTCAGATACGCAGTATTTT.